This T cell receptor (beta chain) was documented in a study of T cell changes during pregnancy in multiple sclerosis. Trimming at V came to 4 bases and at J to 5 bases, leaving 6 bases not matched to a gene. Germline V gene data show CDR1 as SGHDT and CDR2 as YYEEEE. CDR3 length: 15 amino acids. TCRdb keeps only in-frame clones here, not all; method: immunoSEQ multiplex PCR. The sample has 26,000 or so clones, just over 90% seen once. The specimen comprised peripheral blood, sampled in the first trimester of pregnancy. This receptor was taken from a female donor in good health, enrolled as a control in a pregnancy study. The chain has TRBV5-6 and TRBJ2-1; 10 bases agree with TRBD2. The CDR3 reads CASSLGTSVNNEQFF. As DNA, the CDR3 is TGTGCCAGCAGCCTGGGGACTAGCGTAAACAATGAGCAGTTCTTC.